A selection of T cell receptor beta chains follows, all from one sample in a study of blood T cells in healthy people across ages. MiXCR, run by TCRdb on the 5' RACE reads, gives a single entry per CDR3 protein. The sample contains approximately 1.5 million distinct CDR3 sequences, roughly two fifths of which appear only once. The specimen was blood. These TCRs come from a woman between 18 and 29 years old in good health. Both conserved end residues are part of each CDR3. Fields, in order: D gene, J gene, clone size, V gene, CDR3 DNA, CDR3 protein. The D gene is left open where the match is weak. Not every row has a clone size; where given, it reads once, few, many or a size class.

D: NA
J: TRBJ2-1
size: few
V: TRBV12-3/TRBV12-4
DNA: TGTGCCAGCAGTTTAGTTCTTCCATACGCCAGCAGCTCCTACAATGAGCAGTTCTTC
CDR3: CASSLVLPYASSSYNEQFF

D: TRBD1
J: TRBJ1-1
size: NA
V: TRBV7-9
DNA: TGTGCCAGCAGTCCCGGGACAGGTCTCCGCTACACTGAAGCTTTCTTT
CDR3: CASSPGTGLRYTEAFF

D: NA
J: TRBJ1-2
size: few
V: TRBV29-1
DNA: TGCAGCGTTGAAGATAGCCGCGGAAGGACCGTTTATGGCTACACCTTC
CDR3: CSVEDSRGRTVYGYTF

D: NA
J: TRBJ2-7
size: NA
V: TRBV29-1
DNA: TGCAGCGTTGGGTCCGTGGGCTCCTACGAGCAGTACTTC
CDR3: CSVGSVGSYEQYF

D: NA
J: TRBJ2-1
size: few
V: TRBV12-5
DNA: TGTGCTAGTGGTTTGGTTACTACTTTCTCCTACAATGAGCAGTTCTTC
CDR3: CASGLVTTFSYNEQFF

D: NA
J: TRBJ1-3
size: NA
V: TRBV13
DNA: TGTGCCAGCAGCGGGGGACACTTCTCTGGAAACACCATATATTTT
CDR3: CASSGGHFSGNTIYF

D: NA
J: TRBJ2-7
size: few
V: TRBV12-3/TRBV12-4
DNA: TGTGCCAGCAGTCCTGGGATTGGCAGGAGCTCCTACGAGCAGTACTTC
CDR3: CASSPGIGRSSYEQYF

D: NA
J: TRBJ2-7
size: NA
V: TRBV11-2
DNA: TGTGCCAGCAGCTTGAGGACTGTGACCTACGAGCAGTACTTC
CDR3: CASSLRTVTYEQYF

D: NA
J: TRBJ1-5
size: NA
V: TRBV7-2
DNA: TGTGCCAGCAGCAGCCGAGGGGACATTAGCAATCAGCCCCAGCATTTT
CDR3: CASSSRGDISNQPQHF

D: TRBD2
J: TRBJ2-5
size: NA
V: TRBV7-2
DNA: TGTGCCAGCAGCTTAAGCGGGGATCGGTACTTC
CDR3: CASSLSGDRYF

D: TRBD1
J: TRBJ2-5
size: NA
V: TRBV7-2
DNA: TGTGCCAGCAGCTTCTGCAGGGGGCAGGAGACCCAGTACTTC
CDR3: CASSFCRGQETQYF

D: NA
J: TRBJ2-7
size: once
V: TRBV29-1
DNA: TGCAGCGTCCTTCGGAGGGACTACGAGCAGTACTTC
CDR3: CSVLRRDYEQYF

D: NA
J: TRBJ2-1
size: NA
V: TRBV10-3
DNA: TGTGCCATCAGTGAGTCAGCCCGCAGGGGCAATGAGCAGTTCTTC
CDR3: CAISESARRGNEQFF

D: TRBD2
J: TRBJ2-3
size: few
V: TRBV27
DNA: TGTGCCAGCAGGAAAAAAGCGGGGGGTTCACCAGATACGCAGTATTTT
CDR3: CASRKKAGGSPDTQYF

D: NA
J: TRBJ2-7
size: NA
V: TRBV9
DNA: TGTGCCAGCAGCGAAGGGGGACGAGTTCCCCCCTACGAGCAGTACTTC
CDR3: CASSEGGRVPPYEQYF

D: NA
J: TRBJ1-5
size: few
V: TRBV4-3
DNA: TGCGCCAGCAGCCAACGCTCGAGGGCCCAGGGTGATGATCCCCAGCATTTT
CDR3: CASSQRSRAQGDDPQHF

D: NA
J: TRBJ1-2
size: few
V: TRBV7-9
DNA: TGTGCCAGTGAAGGACGGTTAGCTAACTATGGCTACACCTTC
CDR3: CASEGRLANYGYTF

D: NA
J: TRBJ1-1
size: few
V: TRBV27
DNA: TGTGCCAGCAGTTTTTGGCGACAGGAACCGAACACTGAAGCTTTCTTT
CDR3: CASSFWRQEPNTEAFF

D: NA
J: TRBJ2-7
size: NA
V: TRBV3-1
DNA: TGTGCCAGCAGCCAAGGATACAGTATCCTCTCCTACGAGCAGTACTTC
CDR3: CASSQGYSILSYEQYF

D: NA
J: TRBJ2-1
size: few
V: TRBV3-1
DNA: TGTGCCAGCAGCCCTCGTTTGCGAAGCTCCTACAATGAGCAGTTCTTC
CDR3: CASSPRLRSSYNEQFF

D: TRBD2
J: TRBJ2-5
size: NA
V: TRBV7-2
DNA: TGTGCCAGCAGCCTTAGCGGGAGCTTAGAGACCCAGTACTTC
CDR3: CASSLSGSLETQYF

D: TRBD1
J: TRBJ2-5
size: few
V: TRBV27
DNA: TGTGCCAGCAGTAGCGCGGGACAGGGTCCGTACTTC
CDR3: CASSSAGQGPYF

D: TRBD2
J: TRBJ2-3
size: NA
V: TRBV7-9
DNA: TGTGCCAGCAGCTCGAGGGGACTAGCGGGGGGAAGCACAGATACGCAGTATTTT
CDR3: CASSSRGLAGGSTDTQYF

D: NA
J: TRBJ2-1
size: few
V: TRBV7-2
DNA: TGTGCCAGCAGGGCCGGGACCTACAATGAGCAGTTCTTC
CDR3: CASRAGTYNEQFF

D: TRBD1
J: TRBJ2-3
size: NA
V: TRBV25-1
DNA: TGTGCCAGCACGGTTGCGGGACAGGGGTTAGCAGATACGCAGTATTTT
CDR3: CASTVAGQGLADTQYF

D: TRBD2
J: TRBJ2-3
size: few
V: TRBV11-2
DNA: TGTGCCAGCAGCTTAGGGGACTACTTAAGGGCGGATACGCAGTATTTT
CDR3: CASSLGDYLRADTQYF

D: NA
J: TRBJ1-2
size: few
V: TRBV5-5
DNA: TGTGCCAGCAGCTTGGACGAAATTGGGGGCTACACCTTC
CDR3: CASSLDEIGGYTF

D: NA
J: TRBJ2-1
size: NA
V: TRBV7-2
DNA: TGTGCCAGCAGCTTGGAAAAGACTAGTCGCAATGAGCAGTTCTTC
CDR3: CASSLEKTSRNEQFF